There are many counts of the clone carrying this TCR beta chain. Its antigen is undetermined. This entry is derived from a study of beta chain features in type 1 diabetes. Findings and caveats of the study: Moderate yet significant TCRB CDR3 shortening was seen in Type 1 diabetes patients in all four CD4+ subsets.

Isolated RNA was reverse transcribed in full, so expressed TCRB transcripts were sequenced. Profiling relied on immunoSEQ multiplex PCR, and the TCRdb table lists in-frame clones only, not all of them. The profile shows 95,000 to 150,000 clones, about 17% of them singletons. Germline values: CDR1 SGDLS, CDR2 YYNGEE. V was shortened by 4 bases and J by 3 bases, with 14 bases between the two germline ends. The length of the CDR3 is 14 residues. Input material: central memory CD4+ T cells from blood. V gene TRBV9 combines with J gene TRBJ2-7, with D possibly being TRBD1 (6 bases). The receptor's source is a man aged 25-40 years with type 1 diabetes. In DNA form, the CDR3 reads TGTGCCAGCAGCCTATGGGGGCAGGGCTACGAGCAGTACTTC. Translated: CASSLWGQGYEQYF.